These T cell receptor beta chains were read from a single sample in a study of response to subunit inactivated influenza vaccine. TCRdb redid the calling of the RT-PCR reads with MiXCR, one entry per CDR3 protein. The sample consists of under 750,000 distinct CDR3 sequences, 12% of them appearing once. Source: PBMCs from blood, taken on the day of vaccination. These TCRs come from a man in his fifties who received an inactivated influenza vaccine. CDR3s include the opening cysteine and the closing phenylalanine or tryptophan. D genes are given only for firm matches. Not all rows give a size; the values are once, few, many and, for expanded clones, a class.

>TRBJ2-1|few|TRBD2|TRBV7-3|16
TGTGCCAGCAGCTCGGGACTAGCGGGAGGGCATAATGAGCAGTTCTTC
CASSSGLAGGHNEQFF
>TRBJ2-5|many|.|TRBV5-1|13
TGCGCCAGCTCCGGACAGAGACAAGAGACCCAGTACTTC
CASSGQRQETQYF
>TRBJ1-3|.|.|TRBV12-3/TRBV12-4|16
TGTGCCAGCAGCTTGACGCCCCTTAGGGAAGGAAACACCATATATTTT
CASSLTPLREGNTIYF
>TRBJ2-7|.|TRBD1|TRBV9|14
TGTGCCAGCAGCGTTGACAGGGGAGTGGAGGAGCAGTACTTC
CASSVDRGVEEQYF
>TRBJ2-1|few|.|TRBV20-1|14
TGCAGTGCTAGAATGCGCGGGACCTACAATGAGCAGTTCTTC
CSARMRGTYNEQFF
>TRBJ2-1|many|TRBD1|TRBV5-1|13
TGCGCCAGCAGCACCGGGACAGCCAATGAGCAGTTCTTC
CASSTGTANEQFF
>TRBJ2-7|many|.|TRBV12-3/TRBV12-4|14
TGTGCCAGCAGTTTATCGGGCTTTAGGGGCGAGCAGTACTTC
CASSLSGFRGEQYF
>TRBJ1-1|.|TRBD1|TRBV24-1|17
TGTGCCACCAGTGCCGGGGACAGGGGGCGAAAGAACACTGAAGCTTTCTTT
CATSAGDRGRKNTEAFF
>TRBJ2-1|few|.|TRBV4-3|14
TGCGCCAGCAGCCATACACGGGCAGGGACTGAGCAGTTCTTC
CASSHTRAGTEQFF
>TRBJ2-1|.|TRBD1|TRBV7-9|13
TGTGCCAGCAGCTTAGGACAGGGGGCCAGGCAGTTCTTC
CASSLGQGARQFF
>TRBJ1-5|few|.|TRBV12-3/TRBV12-4|13
TGTGCCAGCAGTTTTGGTATTGATCAGCCCCAGCATTTT
CASSFGIDQPQHF